This T cell receptor (beta chain) is from a study of shared clonotypes between healthy human individuals. General observations from the study: Despite large depth, rarefaction showed incomplete sorted-subset sequencing. The study found about 5% of naive CD4 clonotypes shared across a few donors. Blood was the sole source, and tissue repertoires probably differ.

Assay runs were performed at deep level. Generated by immunoSEQ multiplex PCR, the TCRdb table keeps only in-frame clones and is missing some. The repertoire holds about 1.1 million clones, with 75% to 80% as singletons. With respect to this clone: The target antigen is unknown.

Sequencing input: memory CD4+ T cells from PBMCs. Subset meaning: CD45RA-negative fraction. This sequence originates from a man aged 18 to 30 in good health. Some clones in this sample may be carry-over from other donors' samples.

CDR3 protein: CASRGEETQYF. The CDR3 coding sequence is TGCGCCAGCAGGGGGGAAGAGACCCAGTACTTC. The rearrangement joins TRBV5-1 to TRBJ2-5, with D possibly being TRBD1 or TRBD2 (5 bases each). The germline V gene encodes CDR1 SGHRS and CDR2 YFSETQ. The CDR3 has 11 residues. Trimming took off 5 bases at V and 3 bases at J, with 5 bases between the two ends.